These T cell receptor beta chains were read from a single sample in a study of identical twins. TCRdb fed the 5' RACE reads into MiXCR, producing one record per CDR3 protein. The top ten clones hold over 7% of a sample with around 370,000 distinct CDR3 sequences, 8.5% to 10% of them seen once. The sample was naive T cells sorted from blood. The receptors stem from a woman in her fifties or sixties in good health. Both conserved end residues are part of each CDR3.

J gene,V gene,CDR3 protein
TRBJ2-1,TRBV12-3/TRBV12-4,CASSELGNEQFF
TRBJ2-3,TRBV6-5,CASSYFLGQGITDTQYF
TRBJ2-2,TRBV2,CATNSLNVDPSGELFF
TRBJ1-1,TRBV11-2,CASSLLRGFEAFF
TRBJ2-2,TRBV5-1,CASSLVRTNTGELFF
TRBJ2-4,TRBV6-1,CARSERESFLAKNIQYF
TRBJ1-4,TRBV12-3/TRBV12-4,CASSPQGLSATNEKLFF
TRBJ2-3,TRBV7-2,CASQRTGFSDTQYF
TRBJ2-7,TRBV7-9,CASSRTEGQYF
TRBJ2-2,TRBV4-1,CASSQVSNTGELFF
TRBJ1-1,TRBV5-1,CASSLTDGNEAFF
TRBJ1-1,TRBV7-9,CASSFPVGVFF
TRBJ2-3,TRBV20-1,CSASRAVDTQYF
TRBJ2-1,TRBV24-1,CATSDLASGRAGEQFF
TRBJ2-3,TRBV4-2,CASSPTSGYTDTQYF
TRBJ2-5,TRBV5-1,CASSLVAGGEETQYF
TRBJ2-3,TRBV5-6,CASSPPPSGRNTDTQYF
TRBJ2-2,TRBV12-3/TRBV12-4,CASSLWSGIGAGELFF
TRBJ2-3,TRBV10-3,CATAEDRSTDTQYF
TRBJ1-6,TRBV19,CASNNVRSSYNSPLHF
TRBJ2-2,TRBV30,CAWSSGVGELFF
TRBJ2-3,TRBV30,CACGVADTQYF
TRBJ2-5,TRBV27,CASSFEARGEETQYF
TRBJ2-1,TRBV20-1,CSAPQAGGSYNEQFF
TRBJ2-7,TRBV20-1,CSVEQGAGGEQYF
TRBJ2-3,TRBV12-3/TRBV12-4,CASSPPDGVTDTQYF